This passage covers 9 T cell receptor beta chains from one sample sequenced in a study of blood T cell repertoires in COVID-19. The method was immunoSEQ multiplex PCR; TCRdb's version includes in-frame clones alone and lacks a portion of them. The sample shows roughly 100,000 clones, 85% of them seen only once. The sequencing input was peripheral blood. Source of these receptors: a man aged 50 or older with acute or convalescent COVID-19.

This CDR3 reads CASSPRDWTGERVGELFF. The CDR3 nucleotides read TGTGCCAGCAGCCCCCGGGATTGGACAGGGGAACGGGTCGGGGAGCTGTTTTTT. The chain has TRBV7-8 and TRBJ2-2; TRBD1 agrees at 9 bases. CDR3 length equals 18 residues. The junction had 17 bases not matched to a gene; V was cut back by 5 bases and J by 7 bases. CDR1 is SGHVS and CDR2 is FQNEAQ in the germline V gene.

The V and J genes are TRBV9 and TRBJ2-2; 13 bases are shared with TRBD2. The CDR3 length is 16 residues. CDR1 and CDR2 from the germline V gene are SGDLS and YYNGEE. With V trimmed by 2 bases and J by 5 bases, 3 bases remained unmatched. DNA of the CDR3: TGTGCCAGCAGCGTCCAGGGACTAGCGGGGACCGGGGAGCTGTTTTTT. Translating it yields CASSVQGLAGTGELFF.

This chain connects TRBV27 to TRBJ1-3, with D unresolved. The CDR3 covers 15 residues. Trimming stripped 1 base from V and 0 bases from J, with 7 bases between. Germline V lookup: CDR1 MNHEY, CDR2 SMNVEV (reference sequence). The DNA of the CDR3 is TGTGCCAGCAGTTTATTCGGGGACTCTGGAAACACCATATATTTT. Translation: CASSLFGDSGNTIYF.

CDR3 sequence reads: CASSLARVNYNEQFF. CDR3 nucleotide sequence: TGTGCCAGCAGCTTAGCCAGGGTGAACTACAATGAGCAGTTCTTC. J is TRBJ2-1 and V is TRBV7-9, with a tentative D call TRBD1 (5 bases). The germline gives CDR1 SEHNR, CDR2 FQNEAQ (reference sequence). The CDR3 length is 15 residues. Trimming removed 0 bases at V and 3 bases at J, with 9 bases between.

This clone was recorded a few times. This CDR3 is CASSPGDSTGALHF. The CDR3 nucleotides are TGTGCCAGCTCACCTGGGGACAGCACTGGAGCCCTCCACTTT. J is TRBJ1-6 and V is TRBV18; 7 nucleotides line up with TRBD1. The CDR3 is made up of 14 amino acids. With 3 bases clipped from V and 14 bases from J, the junction kept 10 bases outside the gene matches. CDR1 and CDR2 from the germline V gene are KGHSH and LQKENI.

V gene TRBV6-1 combines with J gene TRBJ1-1; 7 positions match TRBD1. Germline CDR1 MNHNS, CDR2 SASEGT. The trim removed 7 bases at V and 3 bases at J, leaving 8 bases unmatched. The CDR3 spans 14 residues. The DNA for the CDR3 is TGTGCCAGCACCACCCAGGGGGGCCACACTGAAGCTTTCTTT. It translates to CASTTQGGHTEAFF.

The chain employs TRBV9 and TRBJ2-2; D ambiguous. Germline V lookup: CDR1 SGDLS, CDR2 YYNGEE. The CDR3 contains 15 residues. Trimming removed 0 bases at V and 1 base at J, with 7 bases between. CDR3 DNA sequence: TGTGCCAGCAGCGTAGTCGCAGGGAACACCGGGGAGCTGTTTTTT. Its translation: CASSVVAGNTGELFF.

In this sample, this clone turned up many times. V gene TRBV28 combines with J gene TRBJ1-3, with D hard to call. This CDR3 spans 12 amino acids. V dropped 5 bases and J dropped 4 bases, with 6 bases sitting between them. From germline, CDR1 is MDHEN and CDR2 SYDVKM. The CDR3 protein is CASSPQGNTIYF. CDR3 in DNA: TGTGCCAGCAGTCCACAAGGAAACACCATATATTTT.

The chain is built from TRBV10-3 and TRBJ1-2; a possible D gene is TRBD1 (5 bases). Between the trimmed V and J ends, which lost 3 bases and 5 bases, there was a span of 13 bases. CDR1 ENHRY and CDR2 SYGVKD come from the germline V gene. This CDR3 contains 14 residues. The CDR3 loop is CAISDGADRYGYTF. The DNA of the CDR3 is TGTGCCATCAGTGATGGGGCGGATAGGTATGGCTACACCTTC.